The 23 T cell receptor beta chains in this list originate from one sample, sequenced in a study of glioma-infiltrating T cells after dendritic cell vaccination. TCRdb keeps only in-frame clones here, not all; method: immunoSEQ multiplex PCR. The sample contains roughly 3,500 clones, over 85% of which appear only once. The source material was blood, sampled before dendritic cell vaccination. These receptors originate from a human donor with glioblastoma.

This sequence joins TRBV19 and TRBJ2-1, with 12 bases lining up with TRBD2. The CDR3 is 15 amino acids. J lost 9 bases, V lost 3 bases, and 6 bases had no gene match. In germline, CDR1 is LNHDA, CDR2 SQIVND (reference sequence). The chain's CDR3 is CASSMTSGSVSEQFF. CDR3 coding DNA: TGTGCCAGTAGTATGACTAGCGGGAGTGTTAGTGAGCAGTTCTTC.

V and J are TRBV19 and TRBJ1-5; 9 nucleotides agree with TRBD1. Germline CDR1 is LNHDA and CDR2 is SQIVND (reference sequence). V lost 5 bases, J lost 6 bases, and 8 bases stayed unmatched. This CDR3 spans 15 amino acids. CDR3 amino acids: CASSDLGTGFQPQHF. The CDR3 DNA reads TGTGCCAGTAGTGATTTGGGGACAGGGTTTCAGCCCCAGCATTTT.

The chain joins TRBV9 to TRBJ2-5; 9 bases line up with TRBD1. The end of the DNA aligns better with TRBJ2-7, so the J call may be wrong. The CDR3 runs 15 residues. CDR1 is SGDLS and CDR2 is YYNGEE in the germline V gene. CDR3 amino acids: CASSVSGQGSYEQYF. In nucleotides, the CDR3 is TGTGCCAGCAGCGTCTCGGGACAGGGTTCCTACGAGCAGTACTTC.

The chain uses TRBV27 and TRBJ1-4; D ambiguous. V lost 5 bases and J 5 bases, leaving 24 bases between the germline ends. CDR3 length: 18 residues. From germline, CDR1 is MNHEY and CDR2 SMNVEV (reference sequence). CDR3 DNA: TGTGCCAGCAGTGAGGTGGCTTGTCTCCTAGTCGACAATGAAAAACTGTTTTTT. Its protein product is CASSEVACLLVDNEKLFF.

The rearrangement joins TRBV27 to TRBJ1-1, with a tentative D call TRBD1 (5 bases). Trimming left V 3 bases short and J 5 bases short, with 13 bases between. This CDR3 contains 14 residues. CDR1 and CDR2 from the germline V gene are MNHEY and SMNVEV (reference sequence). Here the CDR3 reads CASSFEVQGTEAFF. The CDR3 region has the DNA TGTGCCAGCAGTTTCGAGGTTCAGGGAACTGAAGCTTTCTTT.

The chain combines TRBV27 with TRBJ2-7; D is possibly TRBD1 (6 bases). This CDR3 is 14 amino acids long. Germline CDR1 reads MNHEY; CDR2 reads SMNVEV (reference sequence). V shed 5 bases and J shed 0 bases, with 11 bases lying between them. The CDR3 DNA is TGTGCCAGCAGTACTACAGGGACCTCCTACGAGCAGTACTTC. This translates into CASSTTGTSYEQYF.

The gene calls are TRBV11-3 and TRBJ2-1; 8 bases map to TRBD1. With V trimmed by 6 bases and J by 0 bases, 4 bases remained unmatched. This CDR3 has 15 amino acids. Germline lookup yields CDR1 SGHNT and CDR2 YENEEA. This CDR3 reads CASSPGGHSYNEQFF. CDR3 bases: TGTGCCAGCAGTCCAGGGGGCCACTCCTACAATGAGCAGTTCTTC.

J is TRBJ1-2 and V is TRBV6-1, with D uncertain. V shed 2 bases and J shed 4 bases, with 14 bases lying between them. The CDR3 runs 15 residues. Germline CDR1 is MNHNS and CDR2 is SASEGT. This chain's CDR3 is CASSESGRPSYGYTF. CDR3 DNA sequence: TGTGCCAGCAGTGAATCCGGCAGGCCCTCCTATGGCTACACCTTC.

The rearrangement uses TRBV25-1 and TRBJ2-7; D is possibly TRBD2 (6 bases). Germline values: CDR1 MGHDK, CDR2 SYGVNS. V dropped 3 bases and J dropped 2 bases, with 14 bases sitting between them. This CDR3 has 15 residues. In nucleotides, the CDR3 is TGTGCCAGCAGTGATGAGACTAGTTTCACCTACGAGCAGTACTTC. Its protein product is CASSDETSFTYEQYF.

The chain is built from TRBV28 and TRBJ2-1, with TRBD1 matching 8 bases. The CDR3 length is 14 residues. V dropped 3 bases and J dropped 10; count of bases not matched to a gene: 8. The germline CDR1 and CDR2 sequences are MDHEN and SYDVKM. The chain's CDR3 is CASSFSTGVREQFF. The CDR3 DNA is TGTGCCAGCAGTTTTTCGACAGGGGTCAGGGAGCAGTTCTTC.

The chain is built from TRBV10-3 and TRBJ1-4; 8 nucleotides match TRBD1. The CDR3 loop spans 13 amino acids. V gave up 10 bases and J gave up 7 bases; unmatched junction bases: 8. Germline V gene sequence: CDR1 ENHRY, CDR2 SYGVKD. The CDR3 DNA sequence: TGTGCCACCAGGGGACAGGAGATTGAAAAACTGTTTTTT. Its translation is CATRGQEIEKLFF.

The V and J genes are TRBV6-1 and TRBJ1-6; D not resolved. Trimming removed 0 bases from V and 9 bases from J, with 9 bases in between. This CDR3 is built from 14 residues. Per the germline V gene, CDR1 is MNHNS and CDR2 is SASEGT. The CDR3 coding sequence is TGTGCCAGCAGTGAAGCAATAGAACGTTCACCCCTCCACTTT. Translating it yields CASSEAIERSPLHF.

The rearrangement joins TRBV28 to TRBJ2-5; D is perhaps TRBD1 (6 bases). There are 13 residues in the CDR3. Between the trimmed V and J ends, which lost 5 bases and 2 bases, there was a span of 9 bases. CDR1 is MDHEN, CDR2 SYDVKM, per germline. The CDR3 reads CASSRQVQETQYF. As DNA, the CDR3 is TGTGCCAGCAGTAGACAGGTTCAAGAGACCCAGTACTTC.

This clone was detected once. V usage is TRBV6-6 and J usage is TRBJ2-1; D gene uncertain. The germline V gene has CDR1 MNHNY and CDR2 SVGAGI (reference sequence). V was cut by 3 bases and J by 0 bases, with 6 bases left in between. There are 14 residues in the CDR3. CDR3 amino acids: CASSYTVSYNEQFF. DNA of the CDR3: TGTGCCAGCAGTTATACTGTCTCCTACAATGAGCAGTTCTTC.

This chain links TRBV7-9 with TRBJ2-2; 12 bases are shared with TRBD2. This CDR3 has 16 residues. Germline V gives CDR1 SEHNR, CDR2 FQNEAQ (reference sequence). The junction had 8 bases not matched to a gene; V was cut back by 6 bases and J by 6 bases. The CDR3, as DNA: TGTGCCAGCAGACCATCCCTAGCGGGAGGGGCCGGGGAGCTGTTTTTT. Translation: CASRPSLAGGAGELFF.

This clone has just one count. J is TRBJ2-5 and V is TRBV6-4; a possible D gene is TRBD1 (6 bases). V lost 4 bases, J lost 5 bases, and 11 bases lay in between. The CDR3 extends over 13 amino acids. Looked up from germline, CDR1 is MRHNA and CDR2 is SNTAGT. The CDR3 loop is CASSVRRGETQYF. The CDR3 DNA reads TGTGCCAGCAGTGTTCGAAGGGGGGAGACCCAGTACTTC.

CDR3 nucleotide sequence: TGTGCCAGCAGCTTCGGCGGGAGGGGTAATGAGCAGTTCTTC. Its translation: CASSFGGRGNEQFF. The chain recombines TRBV11-3 with TRBJ2-1; 9 bases match TRBD2. The CDR3 contains 14 residues. V was pared by 3 bases and J by 7 bases, with 4 bases of the junction left unmatched. Germline V gives CDR1 SGHNT, CDR2 YENEEA.

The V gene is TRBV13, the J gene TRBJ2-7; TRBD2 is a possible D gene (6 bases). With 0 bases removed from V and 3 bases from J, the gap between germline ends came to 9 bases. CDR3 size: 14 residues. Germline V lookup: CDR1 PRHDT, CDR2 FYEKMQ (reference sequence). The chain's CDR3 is CASSLGSGRYEQYF. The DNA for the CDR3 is TGTGCCAGCAGCTTAGGTAGCGGCCGCTACGAGCAGTACTTC.

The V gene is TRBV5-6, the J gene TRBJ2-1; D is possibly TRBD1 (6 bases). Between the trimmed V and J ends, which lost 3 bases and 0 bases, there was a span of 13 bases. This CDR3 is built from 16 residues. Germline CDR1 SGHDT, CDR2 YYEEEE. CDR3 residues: CASSYGQPSSYNEQFF. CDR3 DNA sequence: TGTGCCAGCAGCTACGGACAGCCGAGCTCCTACAATGAGCAGTTCTTC.

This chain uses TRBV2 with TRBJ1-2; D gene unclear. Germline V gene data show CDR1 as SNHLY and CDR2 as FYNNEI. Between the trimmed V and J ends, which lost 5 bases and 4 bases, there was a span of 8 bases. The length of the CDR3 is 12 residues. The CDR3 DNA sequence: TGTGCCAGCAGTACTTCTTCCTATGGCTACACCTTC. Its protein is CASSTSSYGYTF. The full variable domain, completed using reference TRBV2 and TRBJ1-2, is EPEVTQTPSHQVTQMGQEVILRCVPISNHLYFYWYRQILGQKVEFLVSFYNNEISEKSEIFDDQFSVERPDGSNFTLKIRSTKLEDSAMYFCASSTSSYGYTFGSGTRLTVV.

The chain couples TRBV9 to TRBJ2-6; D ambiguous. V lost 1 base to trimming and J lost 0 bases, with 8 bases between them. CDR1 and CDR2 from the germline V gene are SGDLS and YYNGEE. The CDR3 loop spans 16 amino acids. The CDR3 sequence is CASSVNSYSGANVLTF. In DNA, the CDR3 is TGTGCCAGCAGCGTAAACAGCTACTCTGGGGCCAACGTCCTGACTTTC.

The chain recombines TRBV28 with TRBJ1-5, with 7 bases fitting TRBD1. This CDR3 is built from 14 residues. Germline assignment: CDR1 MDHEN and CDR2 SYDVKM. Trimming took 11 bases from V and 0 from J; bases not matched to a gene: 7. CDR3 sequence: CAGRDRHSNQPQHF. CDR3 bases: TGTGCCGGAAGGGACAGACATAGCAATCAGCCCCAGCATTTT.

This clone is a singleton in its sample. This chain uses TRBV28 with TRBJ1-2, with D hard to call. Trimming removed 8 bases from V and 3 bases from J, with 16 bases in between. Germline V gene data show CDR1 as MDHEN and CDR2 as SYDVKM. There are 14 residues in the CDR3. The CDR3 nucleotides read TGTGCCAGCCAAAACGAGGCTATTGACTATGGCTACACCTTC. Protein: CASQNEAIDYGYTF.